Reported below is one T cell receptor beta chain. What it binds is unknown. Using immunoSEQ multiplex PCR, the repertoire was profiled, and TCRdb retains in-frame clones only, with some absent. Found here are under 70,000 clones, around 74% of them singletons; the top ten hold over 2%. Following 10 days of culture, CD4+ T cells were isolated. Either the BNT162b2 or mRNA-1273 vaccine was given to participants in two doses. A half-medium replacement with IL-2 medium was carried out on days 3 and 7. This entry is derived from a study of vaccination effects on CD4 cells after COVID-19. About the research overall: Samples were taken post-vaccine, and their median timing was 72 days after the second dose.

Findings of the study overall: Marked clonal contraction of infection- and vaccine-induced clones was seen late after vaccination.

The germline gives CDR1 KGHSH, CDR2 LQKENI. The CDR3 is made up of 16 amino acids. V shed 3 bases and J shed 2 bases, with 13 bases lying between them. The V and J genes are TRBV18 and TRBJ2-2; unclear D gene. This material consisted of CD4+ T cells from PBMCs cultured without peptide, taken after COVID-19 vaccination. This clonotype originated in a human donor who received a COVID-19 vaccine. This chain's CDR3 is CASSPYLGQNTGELFF. The CDR3, as DNA: TGTGCCAGCTCACCCTACCTAGGGCAAAACACCGGGGAGCTGTTTTTT.